A selection of T cell receptor beta chains follows, all from one sample in a study of cytomegalovirus exposure and HLA in healthy donors. Assay used: immunoSEQ multiplex PCR; TCRdb lists only in-frame clones, some missing. The repertoire includes approximately 110,000 clones, approximately 72% of them detected once, and 8.2% sits in the top ten. Material for sequencing was PBMCs. All receptors derive from a woman aged 40-49 years in good health and CMV-seropositive. Each CDR3 is given with its conserved first and last residue. A D gene is named only where the DNA matches it firmly. Clone size, where shown, is once, few, many, or a class for clones that have expanded.

cdr3_nt	cdr3_aa	clone_size	j_call	d_call	v_call
TGTGCCAGCAGCCACCGACTAGCGGGGGGCACAGATACGCAGTATTTT	CASSHRLAGGTDTQYF	NA	TRBJ2-3	TRBD2	TRBV7-6
TGTGCCACCAGGACAGCGATGTACAATGAGCAGTTCTTC	CATRTAMYNEQFF	NA	TRBJ2-1	NA	TRBV19
TGTGCCAGCAGCCAAGGCCCAGGGGGTTTGAACACCGGGGAGCTGTTTTTT	CASSQGPGGLNTGELFF	NA	TRBJ2-2	TRBD1	TRBV4-2
TGTGCCAGCAGCTTAGGGACAGGGACAACAGATACGCAGTATTTT	CASSLGTGTTDTQYF	NA	TRBJ2-3	TRBD1	TRBV7-9
TGTGCCAGCAGCTTGACAACAGCCTGGGGAGGTCAGCCCCAGCATTTT	CASSLTTAWGGQPQHF	few	TRBJ1-5	NA	TRBV5-6
TGTGCCAGCAGCCATGACGGGGGGTCTGGTACGCAGTATTTT	CASSHDGGSGTQYF	NA	TRBJ2-3	TRBD2	TRBV6-5
TGTGCCAGCAGTTTAATGTCCAGGGGGTTAGGGGAGACCCAGTACTTC	CASSLMSRGLGETQYF	NA	TRBJ2-5	TRBD1	TRBV28
TGTGCCAGCAGCGTAGGTTCTTCGCAAGAGACCCAGTACTTC	CASSVGSSQETQYF	NA	TRBJ2-5	NA	TRBV9
TGTGCCAGCAGCTGGACAGGGTACCGCCCCTACGAGCAGTACTTC	CASSWTGYRPYEQYF	NA	TRBJ2-7	TRBD1	TRBV5-6
TGCGCCAGCAGCCCCCCGAAAGGGGGCTATGGCTACACCTTC	CASSPPKGGYGYTF	NA	TRBJ1-2	NA	TRBV5-1
TGTGCCAGCAGCTTAGGGCAGGTCAATCAGCCCCAGCATTTT	CASSLGQVNQPQHF	NA	TRBJ1-5	NA	TRBV7-9
TGTGCCAGCAGTGAAGCTCGCGGCCAAGCTTTCTTT	CASSEARGQAFF	few	TRBJ1-1	NA	TRBV2
TGTGCCATAAATGCGGGGACAGCGAACACTGAAGCTTTCTTT	CAINAGTANTEAFF	NA	TRBJ1-1	TRBD1	TRBV10-3
TGTGCCAGCAGCTTAGGGTTCCAGGGGGGTTCCAAAAACATTCAGTACTTC	CASSLGFQGGSKNIQYF	NA	TRBJ2-4	NA	TRBV11-2